This T cell receptor beta chain came from a study of blood T cell repertoires in COVID-19. Study background: From the United States, Italy and Spain came samples of acute and convalescent COVID-19.

The CDR3 is made up of 16 amino acids. The germline V gene encodes CDR1 SGHNT and CDR2 YYREEE (reference sequence). Trimming removed 4 bases from V and 5 bases from J; junction bases left unmatched: 5. Per the original data handling: Scientists estimated how many nucleated cells there were by amplifying reference gene primers. Measured with immunoSEQ multiplex PCR; TCRdb has only the in-frame clones, and not every one. That table furnishes V, J and clone size, whereas the DNA furnished D and trimming. The sample includes 280,000 or so clones, roughly 90% seen only once; the top ten take under 15%. Sequencing was carried out using peripheral blood. The V and J genes are TRBV5-4 and TRBJ2-1; the match to TRBD2 covers 14 bases. This TCR was recovered from a woman aged 55-69 years with acute or convalescent COVID-19. In nucleotides, the CDR3 is TGTGCCAGCAGCCCGGGACTAGCGGGGGTTAACAATGAGCAGTTCTTC. Its protein product is CASSPGLAGVNNEQFF.